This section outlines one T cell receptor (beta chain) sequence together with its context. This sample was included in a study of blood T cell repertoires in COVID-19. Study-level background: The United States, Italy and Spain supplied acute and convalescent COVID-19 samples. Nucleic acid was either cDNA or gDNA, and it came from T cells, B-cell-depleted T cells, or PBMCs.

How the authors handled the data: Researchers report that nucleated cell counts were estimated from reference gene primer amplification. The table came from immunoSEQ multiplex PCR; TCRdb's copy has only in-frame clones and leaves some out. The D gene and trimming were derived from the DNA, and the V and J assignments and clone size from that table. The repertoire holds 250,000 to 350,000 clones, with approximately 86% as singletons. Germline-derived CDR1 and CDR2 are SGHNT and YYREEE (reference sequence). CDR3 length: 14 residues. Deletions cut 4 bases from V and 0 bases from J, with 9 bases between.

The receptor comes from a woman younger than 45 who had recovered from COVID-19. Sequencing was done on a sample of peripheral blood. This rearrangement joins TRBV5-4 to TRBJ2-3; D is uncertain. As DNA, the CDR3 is TGTGCCAGCAGCCCAACCACTAGCACAGATACGCAGTATTTT. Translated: CASSPTTSTDTQYF. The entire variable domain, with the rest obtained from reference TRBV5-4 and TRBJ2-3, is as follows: ETGVTQSPTHLIKTRGQQVTLRCSSQSGHNTVSWYQQALGQGPQFIFQYYREEENGRGNFPPRFSGLQFPNYSSELNVNALELDDSALYLCASSPTTSTDTQYFGPGTRLTVL.